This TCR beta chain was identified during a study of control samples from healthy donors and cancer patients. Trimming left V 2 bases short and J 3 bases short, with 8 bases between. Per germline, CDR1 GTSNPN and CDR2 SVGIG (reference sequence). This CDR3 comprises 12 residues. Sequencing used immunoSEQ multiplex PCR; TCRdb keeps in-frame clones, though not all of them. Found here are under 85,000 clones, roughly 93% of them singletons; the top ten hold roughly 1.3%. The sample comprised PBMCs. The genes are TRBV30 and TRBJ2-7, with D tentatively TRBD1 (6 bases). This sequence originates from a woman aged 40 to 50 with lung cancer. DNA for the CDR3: TGTGCCTGGAGTCAACAGGGCTACGAGCAGTACTTC. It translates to CAWSQQGYEQYF.